The rows below give T cell receptor beta chains drawn from one sample of a study of shared clonotypes between healthy human individuals. The repertoire was sequenced with immunoSEQ multiplex PCR; TCRdb's copy has only in-frame clones and lacks some. The table shows almost 750,000 clones, with just under 75% occurring only once. The sequenced sample consisted of memory CD4+ T cells sorted from blood. These TCRs come from a woman aged 30 to 39 in good health. CDR3s include the opening cysteine and the closing phenylalanine or tryptophan. A D gene is named only where the DNA matches it firmly. For some rows the clone size is stated as once, few or many, or as a class when expanded; others skip it.

CDR3aa: CASSQGLQRPTGELFF
CDR3nt: TGCGCCAGCAGCCAAGGGTTGCAGCGACCCACCGGGGAGCTGTTTTTT
v_gene: TRBV4-1
d_gene: -
abundance: -
j_gene: TRBJ2-2
len: 16

CDR3aa: CASRGQGASYEQYF
CDR3nt: TGTGCCAGCAGAGGACAGGGGGCTTCCTACGAGCAGTACTTC
v_gene: TRBV28
d_gene: TRBD1
abundance: -
j_gene: TRBJ2-7
len: 14

CDR3aa: CASSPYIQGSYEQYF
CDR3nt: TGTGCCAGCAGCCCTTATATACAGGGGTCCTACGAGCAGTACTTC
v_gene: TRBV5-8
d_gene: TRBD1
abundance: -
j_gene: TRBJ2-7
len: 15

CDR3aa: CASSEGYEQYF
CDR3nt: TGTGCCAGCAGTGAAGGGTACGAGCAGTACTTC
v_gene: TRBV25-1
d_gene: -
abundance: few
j_gene: TRBJ2-7
len: 11

CDR3aa: CASSLGGGGRAGKLFF
CDR3nt: TGTGCCAGCAGTTTAGGGGGCGGGGGCCGAGCTGGAAAACTGTTTTTT
v_gene: TRBV2
d_gene: TRBD1
abundance: few
j_gene: TRBJ1-4
len: 16

CDR3aa: CASSRDSSSYNEQFF
CDR3nt: TGCGCCAGCAGCCGAGACTCTTCCTCCTACAATGAGCAGTTCTTC
v_gene: TRBV5-1
d_gene: -
abundance: -
j_gene: TRBJ2-1
len: 15

CDR3aa: CASSRVGQGAGSGYTF
CDR3nt: TGTGCCAGCTCACGAGTCGGACAGGGGGCTGGGAGTGGCTACACCTTC
v_gene: TRBV18
d_gene: TRBD1
abundance: -
j_gene: TRBJ1-2
len: 16

CDR3aa: CASSVEAARSTIYF
CDR3nt: TGTGCCAGCAGCGTAGAGGCCGCCCGGAGCACCATATATTTT
v_gene: TRBV9
d_gene: -
abundance: few
j_gene: TRBJ1-3
len: 14

CDR3aa: CASSYSSGGENNEQFF
CDR3nt: TGTGCCAGCAGTTACTCTAGTGGCGGGGAAAACAATGAGCAGTTCTTC
v_gene: TRBV6-5
d_gene: -
abundance: -
j_gene: TRBJ2-1
len: 16

CDR3aa: CASSFGGSTDTQYF
CDR3nt: TGTGCCAGCAGTTTCGGCGGGAGCACAGATACGCAGTATTTT
v_gene: TRBV28
d_gene: -
abundance: -
j_gene: TRBJ2-3
len: 14

CDR3aa: CASSEWTGINQPQHF
CDR3nt: TGTGCCAGCAGTGAATGGACAGGAATCAATCAGCCCCAGCATTTT
v_gene: TRBV6-1
d_gene: TRBD1
abundance: -
j_gene: TRBJ1-5
len: 15

CDR3aa: CASRAYHIAGADNEQFF
CDR3nt: TGCGCCAGCAGAGCTTATCATATAGCGGGAGCGGACAATGAGCAGTTCTTC
v_gene: TRBV5-1
d_gene: TRBD2
abundance: -
j_gene: TRBJ2-1
len: 17

CDR3aa: CASRGLQGFANTIYF
CDR3nt: TGTGCCAGCAGGGGATTACAGGGGTTCGCGAACACCATATATTTT
v_gene: TRBV28
d_gene: TRBD1
abundance: -
j_gene: TRBJ1-3
len: 15

CDR3aa: CASRVTLFSYEQYF
CDR3nt: TGTGCCAGCAGAGTTACCCTCTTCTCCTACGAGCAGTACTTC
v_gene: TRBV6-5
d_gene: -
abundance: -
j_gene: TRBJ2-7
len: 14

CDR3aa: CATSRVLANEKLFF
CDR3nt: TGTGCCACCAGCAGGGTTTTAGCTAATGAAAAACTGTTTTTT
v_gene: TRBV15
d_gene: -
abundance: -
j_gene: TRBJ1-4
len: 14

CDR3aa: CASSPHSGGYGYTF
CDR3nt: TGTGCCAGCAGCCCCCACTCGGGGGGCTATGGCTACACCTTC
v_gene: TRBV7-2
d_gene: -
abundance: -
j_gene: TRBJ1-2
len: 14

CDR3aa: CASSERGSNYGYTF
CDR3nt: TGTGCCAGCAGTGAACGGGGCTCTAACTATGGCTACACCTTC
v_gene: TRBV2
d_gene: -
abundance: many
j_gene: TRBJ1-2
len: 14

CDR3aa: CASSRANQGDNYGYTF
CDR3nt: TGTGCCAGCAGCCGAGCAAATCAGGGGGACAACTATGGCTACACCTTC
v_gene: TRBV7-8
d_gene: TRBD1
abundance: -
j_gene: TRBJ1-2
len: 16

CDR3aa: CASSQDPLQYF
CDR3nt: TGTGCCAGCAGTCAGGACCCCTTGCAGTATTTT
v_gene: TRBV28
d_gene: -
abundance: -
j_gene: TRBJ2-3
len: 11

CDR3aa: CASSRYSGRAVREQYF
CDR3nt: TGTGCCAGCAGCCGTTATAGCGGGAGGGCCGTTCGGGAGCAGTACTTC
v_gene: TRBV7-2
d_gene: TRBD2
abundance: -
j_gene: TRBJ2-7
len: 16

CDR3aa: CASSIEGETQYF
CDR3nt: TGTGCCAGTAGTATAGAGGGGGAGACCCAGTACTTC
v_gene: TRBV19
d_gene: -
abundance: once
j_gene: TRBJ2-5
len: 12

CDR3aa: CASSFLAGGGKTQYF
CDR3nt: TGTGCCAGCAGTTTTCTGGCGGGAGGGGGAAAGACCCAGTACTTC
v_gene: TRBV28
d_gene: TRBD2
abundance: -
j_gene: TRBJ2-5
len: 15

CDR3aa: CASSPPTGGAVSDTQYF
CDR3nt: TGTGCCAGCAGTCCACCGACAGGGGGCGCGGTGTCCGATACGCAGTATTTT
v_gene: TRBV28
d_gene: TRBD1
abundance: -
j_gene: TRBJ2-3
len: 17

CDR3aa: CASSDGTGGAGNEQYF
CDR3nt: TGTGCCAGCAGTGACGGGACAGGGGGCGCCGGCAACGAGCAGTACTTC
v_gene: TRBV2
d_gene: TRBD1
abundance: -
j_gene: TRBJ2-7
len: 16

CDR3aa: CASSQLGTSVETQYF
CDR3nt: TGCGCCAGCAGCCAGCTTGGGACTAGCGTAGAGACCCAGTACTTC
v_gene: TRBV5-1
d_gene: TRBD2
abundance: -
j_gene: TRBJ2-5
len: 15

CDR3aa: CASSPGLAALVTGELFF
CDR3nt: TGTGCCAGCAGCCCGGGACTAGCGGCTTTGGTGACCGGGGAGCTGTTTTTT
v_gene: TRBV11-2
d_gene: TRBD2
abundance: -
j_gene: TRBJ2-2
len: 17

CDR3aa: CACQPGTGTYEQYF
CDR3nt: TGTGCCTGTCAGCCCGGGACAGGGACCTACGAGCAGTACTTC
v_gene: TRBV30
d_gene: TRBD1
abundance: -
j_gene: TRBJ2-7
len: 14

CDR3aa: CASSPRLAGLSYEQYF
CDR3nt: TGTGCCAGCAGCCCTAGACTAGCGGGGCTCTCCTACGAGCAGTACTTC
v_gene: TRBV7-8
d_gene: TRBD2
abundance: -
j_gene: TRBJ2-7
len: 16

CDR3aa: CASSLSAGTGTTTGELFF
CDR3nt: TGTGCCAGCAGCTTATCCGCAGGGACAGGTACAACCACCGGGGAGCTGTTTTTT
v_gene: TRBV7-3
d_gene: TRBD1
abundance: once
j_gene: TRBJ2-2
len: 18

CDR3aa: CASSLGSGRAGETQYF
CDR3nt: TGTGCCAGCAGTTTAGGTAGCGGGAGGGCCGGAGAGACCCAGTACTTC
v_gene: TRBV28
d_gene: TRBD2
abundance: -
j_gene: TRBJ2-5
len: 16

CDR3aa: CASSGELSSYNEQFF
CDR3nt: TGTGCCAGCAGTGGAGAGCTGAGCTCCTACAATGAGCAGTTCTTC
v_gene: TRBV6-4
d_gene: -
abundance: few
j_gene: TRBJ2-1
len: 15

CDR3aa: CASSLVGAHTDTQYF
CDR3nt: TGCGCCAGCAGCTTGGTAGGGGCCCACACAGATACGCAGTATTTT
v_gene: TRBV5-1
d_gene: -
abundance: -
j_gene: TRBJ2-3
len: 15

CDR3aa: CASSERTRGKLFF
CDR3nt: TGTGCCAGCAGTGAGCGGACGAGGGGAAAACTGTTTTTT
v_gene: TRBV6-1
d_gene: -
abundance: -
j_gene: TRBJ1-4
len: 13

CDR3aa: CASNPGAGGPDETQYF
CDR3nt: TGTGCCAGCAACCCGGGGGCGGGAGGGCCGGATGAGACCCAGTACTTC
v_gene: TRBV5-4
d_gene: TRBD2
abundance: -
j_gene: TRBJ2-5
len: 16

CDR3aa: CASSVRGDTEAFF
CDR3nt: TGTGCCAGCAGCGTCAGGGGTGACACTGAAGCTTTCTTT
v_gene: TRBV9
d_gene: -
abundance: -
j_gene: TRBJ1-1
len: 13

CDR3aa: CASSVRTGLNTEAFF
CDR3nt: TGTGCCAGCAGTGTCCGTACCGGCTTGAACACTGAAGCTTTCTTT
v_gene: TRBV2
d_gene: -
abundance: -
j_gene: TRBJ1-1
len: 15

CDR3aa: CASSQRFAGGETQYF
CDR3nt: TGTGCCAGCAGCCAGAGGTTTGCGGGTGGAGAGACCCAGTACTTC
v_gene: TRBV7-9
d_gene: -
abundance: -
j_gene: TRBJ2-5
len: 15

CDR3aa: CASSLRGFAGELFF
CDR3nt: TGTGCCAGCAGTTTGCGAGGGTTCGCCGGGGAGCTGTTTTTT
v_gene: TRBV6-1
d_gene: -
abundance: -
j_gene: TRBJ2-2
len: 14

CDR3aa: CASRPLAGELFF
CDR3nt: TGTGCCAGCAGACCCCTCGCCGGGGAGCTGTTTTTT
v_gene: TRBV7-9
d_gene: -
abundance: once
j_gene: TRBJ2-2
len: 12

CDR3aa: CASSPEGQGGEAFF
CDR3nt: TGCGCCAGCAGCCCGGAGGGGCAGGGAGGTGAAGCTTTCTTT
v_gene: TRBV5-1
d_gene: -
abundance: -
j_gene: TRBJ1-1
len: 14

CDR3aa: CASSLGPEGTDTQYF
CDR3nt: TGCGCCAGCAGCTTAGGGCCCGAAGGAACAGATACGCAGTATTTT
v_gene: TRBV5-1
d_gene: -
abundance: -
j_gene: TRBJ2-3
len: 15